The entry below describes one TCR beta chain. Losses at the gene ends were 5 bases for V and 7 bases for J; bases not matched to a gene: 3. This CDR3 has 14 residues. Germline lookup yields CDR1 MGHDK and CDR2 SYGVNS. Cohort allocation depended upon clinical history that participants reported. Recovered status in Cohort 3 required two negative PCRs, clearance, or symptom resolution. In the authors' workflow: Researchers report that nucleated cell counts were estimated from reference gene primer amplification. Method: immunoSEQ multiplex PCR; TCRdb's copy keeps in-frame clones and lacks some. That table supplies the V and J calls and clone size; D and trimming were determined from the DNA. The table includes about 180,000 clones, 65% to 90% detected once. The sample is drawn from a study of blood T cell repertoires in COVID-19. On the study more broadly: Italy, Spain and the United States were the sources of the convalescent and acute COVID-19 samples.

This chain links TRBV25-1 with TRBJ2-1; 12 nucleotides agree with TRBD2. Sequencing was performed on PBMCs or T cells enriched from blood (not recorded which). The TCR originated in a man aged 50 to 59 who had recovered from COVID-19. Here the CDR3 DNA reads TGTGCCAGCAGTCTAGCGGGGGGGCCAAATGAGCAGTTCTTC. It translates to CASSLAGGPNEQFF.